This T cell receptor (beta chain) comes out of a study of shared clonotypes between healthy human individuals. After removal of 4 bases from V and 6 bases from J, the junction contained 6 bases not matched to a gene. Germline CDR1 SGHDN, CDR2 FVKESK. The CDR3 sequence is 13 residues long. The method was immunoSEQ multiplex PCR; TCRdb's version includes in-frame clones alone and lacks a portion of them. The sample carries about 730,000 clones, 55% to 75% recorded once. The clonotype comes from a woman aged 30 to 39 in good health. Material: memory CD4+ T cells sorted from blood. The subset denotes: CD45RA-negative fraction. This chain uses TRBV14 with TRBJ2-7; 7 nucleotides agree with TRBD2. In DNA form, the CDR3 reads TGTGCCAGCAGCCGGAACCCGGGGGGCGAGCAGTACTTC. This encodes CASSRNPGGEQYF.